These 28 T cell receptor beta chains came from one sample sequenced in a study of T cell changes during pregnancy in multiple sclerosis. Sequenced by immunoSEQ multiplex PCR; TCRdb stores in-frame clones only, minus some. The top ten hold roughly 8% of the sample, which has approximately 46,000 clones, 85% to 90% seen once. Sequenced material: CD8+ T cells from peripheral blood mononuclear cells, taken in the second trimester of pregnancy. These receptors all come from a female donor with multiple sclerosis, enrolled in a pregnancy study.

This clone was seen at least ten times. The chain couples TRBV5-6 to TRBJ2-7, with 9 bases aligning to TRBD1. Germline V gives CDR1 SGHDT, CDR2 YYEEEE. V lost 4 bases to trimming and J lost 4 bases; unmatched junction nucleotides: 6. The CDR3 length is 14 residues. The CDR3 loop reads CASSPGTGFYEQYF. DNA of the CDR3: TGTGCCAGCAGCCCCGGGACAGGGTTTTACGAGCAGTACTTC.

The chain combines TRBV4-1 with TRBJ1-2; TRBD1 might be the D (5 bases). Germline assignment: CDR1 MGHRA and CDR2 YSYEKL. The V and J ends lost 0 bases and 6 bases respectively, with 11 bases between them. The CDR3 consists of 14 residues. In DNA, the CDR3 is TGCGCCAGCAGCCAAGATCGGGGACTTGATGGCTACACCTTC. Translated: CASSQDRGLDGYTF.

This sequence joins TRBV30 and TRBJ2-1; D is perhaps TRBD2 (5 bases). This CDR3 has 12 residues. Germline-derived CDR1 and CDR2 are GTSNPN and SVGIG (reference sequence). V lost 0 bases, J lost 9 bases, and 9 bases lay in between. The CDR3 DNA is TGTGCCTGGAGTGTAGGTGGAGGTGAGCAGTTCTTC. Amino acid sequence: CAWSVGGGEQFF.

This clone was seen just once. The chain is built from TRBV19 and TRBJ2-7, with no clear D. Trimming removed 3 bases from V and 3 bases from J, with 9 bases in between. This CDR3 has 13 amino acids. Germline V gives CDR1 LNHDA, CDR2 SQIVND (reference sequence). CDR3 region: CASSMRPDYEQYF. CDR3 DNA: TGTGCCAGTAGTATGCGGCCGGACTACGAGCAGTACTTC.

The gene calls are TRBV15 and TRBJ2-3, with 10 bases aligning to TRBD2. V shed 5 bases and J 5 bases; nucleotides not matched to a gene: 10. This CDR3 is 16 amino acids long. Looked up from germline, CDR1 is LNHNV and CDR2 is YYDKDF (reference sequence). This chain's CDR3 is CATSSRAGLAIDTQYF. CDR3 bases: TGTGCCACCAGCTCCAGAGCGGGACTAGCGATAGATACGCAGTATTTT. The variable domain in full, with the rest retrieved from reference TRBV15 and TRBJ2-3, is DAMVIQNPRYQVTQFGKPVTLSCSQTLNHNVMYWYQQKSSQAPKLLFHYYDKDFNNEADTPDNFQSRRPNTSFCFLDIRSPGLGDTAMYLCATSSRAGLAIDTQYFGPGTRLTVL.

V is TRBV13 and J is TRBJ2-1; 7 bases match TRBD2. Germline CDR1 and CDR2: PRHDT and FYEKMQ (reference sequence). Trimming took 3 bases from V and 7 from J; bases not matched to a gene: 9. This CDR3 has 15 amino acids. The CDR3, as DNA: TGTGCCAGCAGCTTGGGAGCGGGGCCGGTAAATGAGCAGTTCTTC. Translation: CASSLGAGPVNEQFF.

The chain carries TRBV29-1 and TRBJ1-2, with unresolved D. CDR1 and CDR2 (germline): SQVTM, ANQGSEA. This CDR3 has 13 amino acids. With 5 bases removed from V and 3 bases from J, the gap between germline ends came to 13 bases. CDR3 residues: CSVPPSIDYGYTF. As DNA, the CDR3 is TGCAGCGTTCCACCCTCCATAGACTATGGCTACACCTTC.

V usage is TRBV4-1 and J usage is TRBJ2-1; 7 bases are a match to TRBD2. The V and J ends lost 0 bases and 4 bases, in that order; junction bases with no gene match: 3. CDR1 MGHRA and CDR2 YSYEKL come from the germline V gene. The CDR3 has 15 amino acids. The CDR3 sequence: CASSQETSEYNEQFF. CDR3 in DNA: TGCGCCAGCAGCCAAGAAACTAGCGAATACAATGAGCAGTTCTTC.

V usage is TRBV6-6 and J usage is TRBJ2-5, with TRBD1 as a possible D gene (5 bases). In germline, CDR1 is MNHNY, CDR2 SVGAGI (reference sequence). The CDR3 loop spans 13 amino acids. V lost 4 bases and J 4 bases, leaving 10 bases between the germline ends. CDR3 bases: TGTGCCAGCAGTTCAGGGCCCGTAGAGACCCAGTACTTC. Protein product: CASSSGPVETQYF.

The chain has TRBV2 and TRBJ2-3, with D tentatively TRBD2 (6 bases). The CDR3 is made up of 17 amino acids. CDR1 is SNHLY, CDR2 FYNNEI, per germline. V was trimmed by 0 bases and J by 2 bases, leaving 15 bases between them. The chain's CDR3 is CASSEAGSAGSTDTQYF. The CDR3 nucleotides read TGTGCCAGCAGTGAAGCGGGGTCGGCGGGGTCCACAGATACGCAGTATTTT. The full variable domain, completed using reference TRBV2 and TRBJ2-3, is EPEVTQTPSHQVTQMGQEVILRCVPISNHLYFYWYRQILGQKVEFLVSFYNNEISEKSEIFDDQFSVERPDGSNFTLKIRSTKLEDSAMYFCASSEAGSAGSTDTQYFGPGTRLTVL.

The chain links TRBV10-2 to TRBJ2-3; 10 nucleotides match TRBD2. V gave up 3 bases and J gave up 6 bases; unmatched junction bases: 6. The germline V gene encodes CDR1 WSHSY and CDR2 SAAADI. The CDR3 is 15 residues long. The CDR3 DNA is TGCGCCAGCAGTGACGGGAGCGGGGGGGTGGATACGCAGTATTTT. It specifies CASSDGSGGVDTQYF.

This clone appeared once. The gene calls are TRBV7-2 and TRBJ2-7; 7 nucleotides agree with TRBD2. The ends lost 4 bases at V and 3 bases at J; junction bases unmatched: 6. The CDR3 loop spans 14 amino acids. Germline lookup yields CDR1 SGHTA and CDR2 FQGNSA. The CDR3 nucleotides are TGTGCCAGCAGCTGCGTGGCGGGGGACTACGAGCAGTACTTC. The encoded protein is CASSCVAGDYEQYF.

This chain joins TRBV29-1 and TRBJ1-1; 7 bases fit TRBD1. The CDR3 length is 11 residues. Trimming removed 5 bases from V and 8 bases from J; junction bases left unmatched: 5. CDR1 SQVTM and CDR2 ANQGSEA come from the germline V gene. The CDR3 sequence is CSVRETGEAFF. The CDR3 DNA sequence: TGCAGCGTTCGGGAGACAGGGGAAGCTTTCTTT.

The chain carries TRBV5-6 and TRBJ2-3; TRBD2 agrees at 11 bases. Germline V gene lookup returns CDR1 SGHDT and CDR2 YYEEEE. This CDR3 contains 17 residues. The junction had 5 bases not matched to a gene; V was cut back by 0 bases and J by 2 bases. The CDR3 spells CASSLAGTSGLTDTQYF. The CDR3 nucleotides read TGTGCCAGCAGCTTGGCCGGGACTAGCGGTCTCACAGATACGCAGTATTTT.

The gene calls are TRBV6-5 and TRBJ1-2; 9 bases align to TRBD1. This CDR3 contains 12 residues. After removal of 8 bases from V and 5 bases from J, the junction contained 3 bases not matched to a gene. Germline values: CDR1 MNHEY, CDR2 SVGAGI. CDR3 DNA: TGTGCCAGCGCCGGGACAGGGTATGGCTACACCTTC. This encodes CASAGTGYGYTF.

The CDR3 bases are TGCGCCAGCAGCTTGAGTTCAGGGGGGAACACTGAAGCTTTCTTT. Protein sequence: CASSLSSGGNTEAFF. The V gene is TRBV5-1, the J gene TRBJ1-1; 7 bases line up with TRBD1. CDR3 length: 15 residues. J gave up 1 base and V 1 base, and 4 bases lay outside the gene matches. Germline CDR1 reads SGHRS; CDR2 reads YFSETQ.

The V gene is TRBV7-6, the J gene TRBJ2-2; D possibly corresponds to TRBD2 (5 bases). The CDR3 consists of 14 residues. Trimming left V 4 bases short and J 5 bases short, with 11 bases between. Germline V gives CDR1 SGHVS, CDR2 FNYEAQ. The CDR3 DNA is TGTGCCAGCAGCTCGGACTCGGGTACCGGGGAGCTGTTTTTT. Amino acid sequence: CASSSDSGTGELFF.

CDR3 nucleotide sequence: TGTGCCAGCGGGGCCGGAGAGACCCAGTACTTC. Amino acids: CASGAGETQYF. The V gene is TRBV6-5, the J gene TRBJ2-5; tentatively, D is TRBD1 (5 bases). The V gene's germline CDR1 is MNHEY and CDR2 SVGAGI. V lost 8 bases, J lost 4 bases, and 8 bases lay in between. The CDR3 consists of 11 residues.

The gene calls are TRBV19 and TRBJ2-3; D possibly corresponds to TRBD2 (5 bases). V was clipped by 9 bases and J by 3 bases, with 16 bases between them. CDR1 is LNHDA and CDR2 is SQIVND in the germline V gene (reference sequence). The CDR3 loop spans 14 amino acids. The CDR3 DNA is TGTGCCAGCCAGGCGGGCACACTTACAGATACGCAGTATTTT. Amino acid sequence: CASQAGTLTDTQYF.

This clone was found once. This rearrangement joins TRBV5-6 to TRBJ1-2, with D maybe TRBD1 (6 bases). Trimming removed 4 bases from V and 2 bases from J, with 12 bases in between. This CDR3 is built from 14 residues. Germline CDR1 SGHDT, CDR2 YYEEEE. CDR3 coding DNA: TGTGCCAGCAGCCTACCAGGACAGAACTATGGCTACACCTTC. Translation: CASSLPGQNYGYTF.

The V call is TRBV5-1, the J call TRBJ2-5, with D perhaps matching TRBD2 (6 bases). V lost 4 bases and J 4 bases, leaving 17 bases between the germline ends. This CDR3 spans 15 amino acids. Germline V gene lookup returns CDR1 SGHRS and CDR2 YFSETQ. CDR3 amino acids: CASSPASGDVETQYF. Here the CDR3 DNA reads TGCGCCAGCAGCCCCGCGTCGGGGGATGTAGAGACCCAGTACTTC.

J is TRBJ2-1 and V is TRBV6-5; D is perhaps TRBD1 (6 bases). Germline values: CDR1 MNHEY, CDR2 SVGAGI. CDR3 length equals 14 residues. Trimming took off 2 bases at V and 4 bases at J, with 9 bases between the two ends. CDR3 sequence (DNA): TGTGCCAGCAGTTACGGGACACAGTACAATGAGCAGTTCTTC. It specifies CASSYGTQYNEQFF.

Only one count was recorded for this clone. The rearrangement joins TRBV4-2 to TRBJ2-2; 9 bases line up with TRBD2. V lost 2 bases, J lost 5 bases, and 12 bases stayed unmatched. Germline assignment: CDR1 LGHNA and CDR2 YNFKEQ. CDR3 length: 18 residues. In nucleotides, the CDR3 is TGTGCCAGCAGCCAATTGGCTAGCGGGGCCACATTGACCGGGGAGCTGTTTTTT. It specifies CASSQLASGATLTGELFF.

The CDR3 DNA reads as TGCGCCAGCAGTGCGGGACTAGCGGGGGGTAGCACAGATACGCAGTATTTT. Encoded protein: CASSAGLAGGSTDTQYF. This sequence joins TRBV10-1 and TRBJ2-3, with 15 nucleotides matching TRBD2. The germline V gene has CDR1 WNHNN and CDR2 SYGVQD (reference sequence). V shed 4 bases, J shed 0 bases, and the junction held 2 bases outside the gene matches. This CDR3 is built from 17 residues.

The CDR3 coding sequence is TGTGCCAGCTCTGGCGGCCGGGACAATGAGCAGTTCTTC. Translating gives CASSGGRDNEQFF. This chain joins TRBV9 and TRBJ2-1; D uncertain. This CDR3 is built from 13 residues. Trimming left V 7 bases short and J 5 bases short, with 13 bases between. Germline lookup yields CDR1 SGDLS and CDR2 YYNGEE.

The rearrangement uses TRBV4-2 and TRBJ1-6; no definite D call. Germline lookup yields CDR1 LGHNA and CDR2 YNFKEQ. Trimming removed 1 base at V and 9 bases at J, with 7 bases between. The CDR3 is 13 residues long. This CDR3 is CASSQGAGSPLHF. CDR3 coding DNA: TGTGCCAGCAGCCAAGGTGCCGGTTCACCCCTCCACTTT.

The V gene is TRBV2, the J gene TRBJ1-5; no definite D call. The V end lost 4 bases, the J end lost 2 bases, and 6 bases lay between the germline ends. The CDR3 loop spans 13 amino acids. Germline lookup yields CDR1 SNHLY and CDR2 FYNNEI. Here the CDR3 reads CASSVTGNQPQHF. In DNA form, the CDR3 reads TGTGCCAGCAGTGTAACAGGCAATCAGCCCCAGCATTTT.

This clone occurred once. The rearrangement uses TRBV6-4 and TRBJ1-1, with D uncertain. The germline gives CDR1 MRHNA, CDR2 SNTAGT. Trimming shortened V by 6 bases and J by 7 bases, and 9 bases separated the two germline ends. CDR3 size: 11 residues. The CDR3 nucleotides read TGTGCCAGCAGGTGGGCCGTTGAAGCTTTCTTT. The encoded protein is CASRWAVEAFF.